A single sample gave rise to the 5 T cell receptor beta chains below, sequenced in a study of blood T cell repertoires in COVID-19. TCRdb's table, derived via immunoSEQ multiplex PCR, lists solely in-frame clones and lacks some. The sample carries a few hundred thousand clones, around 83% recorded once. Sequenced sample: peripheral blood. These TCRs come from a human donor in a cohort sampled during active COVID-19.

This rearrangement joins TRBV27 to TRBJ2-1; 7 nucleotides match TRBD2. V gave up 4 bases and J gave up 5 bases; unmatched junction bases: 32. The germline gives CDR1 MNHEY, CDR2 SMNVEV (reference sequence). The CDR3 loop spans 23 amino acids. The CDR3 loop is CASSSWSVGSFLGSGMWNNEQFF. DNA of the CDR3: TGTGCCAGCAGTTCTTGGTCCGTGGGTTCCTTTTTGGGGAGCGGGATGTGGAACAATGAGCAGTTCTTC.

The gene calls are TRBV5-6 and TRBJ2-3; D is perhaps TRBD2 (6 bases). CDR1 is SGHDT, CDR2 YYEEEE, per germline. The CDR3 runs to 13 residues. Trimming took off 4 bases at V and 5 bases at J, with 11 bases between the two ends. The CDR3 DNA reads as TGTGCCAGCAGCGTCCCGGGAGTAGATACGCAGTATTTT. It yields the protein CASSVPGVDTQYF.

The chain carries TRBV29-1 and TRBJ1-1; 9 bases match TRBD1. J gave up 6 bases and V 6 bases, and 8 bases lay outside the gene matches. CDR3 length equals 13 residues. Looked up from germline, CDR1 is SQVTM and CDR2 is ANQGSEA. CDR3: CSVKQGAWAEAFF. The DNA of the CDR3 is TGCAGCGTCAAACAGGGGGCTTGGGCTGAAGCTTTCTTT.

CDR3 in DNA: TGTGCCAGCAGCCCTGGACCGGGACTGAACACCGGGGAGCTGTTTTTT. Translating gives CASSPGPGLNTGELFF. This chain uses TRBV5-6 with TRBJ2-2; weak D call: TRBD2 (6 bases). Germline-derived CDR1 and CDR2 are SGHDT and YYEEEE. The CDR3 is 16 residues long. The ends were cut back, 4 bases at V and 1 base at J, with 14 bases in the middle.

This chain joins TRBV10-2 and TRBJ2-4, with D tentatively TRBD1 (5 bases). This CDR3 has 13 amino acids. Looked up from germline, CDR1 is WSHSY and CDR2 is SAAADI. Trimming shortened V by 4 bases and J by 6 bases, and 10 bases separated the two germline ends. The CDR3 spells CASSVAGLNIQYF. The DNA of the CDR3 is TGCGCCAGCAGTGTAGCAGGGCTAAACATTCAGTACTTC.